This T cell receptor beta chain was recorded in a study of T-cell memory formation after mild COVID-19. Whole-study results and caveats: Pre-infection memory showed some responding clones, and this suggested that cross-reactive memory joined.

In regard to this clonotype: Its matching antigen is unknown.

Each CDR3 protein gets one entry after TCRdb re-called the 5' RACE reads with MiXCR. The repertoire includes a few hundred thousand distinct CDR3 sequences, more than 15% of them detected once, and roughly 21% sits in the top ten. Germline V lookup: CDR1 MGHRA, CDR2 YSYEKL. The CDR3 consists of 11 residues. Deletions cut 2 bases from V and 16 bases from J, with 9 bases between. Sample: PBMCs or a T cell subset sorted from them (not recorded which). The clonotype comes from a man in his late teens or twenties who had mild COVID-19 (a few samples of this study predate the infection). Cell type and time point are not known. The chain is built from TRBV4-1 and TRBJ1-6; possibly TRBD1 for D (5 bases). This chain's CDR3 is CASSQFRTLHF. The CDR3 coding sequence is TGCGCCAGCAGCCAATTCCGGACACTCCACTTT.